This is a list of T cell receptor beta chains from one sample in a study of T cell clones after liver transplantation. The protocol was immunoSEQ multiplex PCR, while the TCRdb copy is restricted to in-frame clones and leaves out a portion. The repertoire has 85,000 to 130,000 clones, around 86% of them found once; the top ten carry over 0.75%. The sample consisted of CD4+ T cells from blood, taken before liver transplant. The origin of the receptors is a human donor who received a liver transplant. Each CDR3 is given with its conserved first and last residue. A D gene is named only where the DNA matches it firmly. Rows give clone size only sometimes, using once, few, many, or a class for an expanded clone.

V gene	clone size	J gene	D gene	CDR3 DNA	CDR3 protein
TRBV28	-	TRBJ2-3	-	TGTGCCAGCAGCCCAGGTGGCACAGATACGCAGTATTTT	CASSPGGTDTQYF
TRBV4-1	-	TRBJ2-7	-	TGCGCCAGCAGCCAAGCCCCCGACCAGGTAGCGCGTTCCTACGAGCAGTACTTC	CASSQAPDQVARSYEQYF
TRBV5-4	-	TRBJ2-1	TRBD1	TGTGCCAGCAGCTTGGGGTCGGGACAGGGATCCTACAATGAGCAGTTCTTC	CASSLGSGQGSYNEQFF
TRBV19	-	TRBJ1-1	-	TGTGCCAGTAGGCCCTCTAGAGCACGGAACACTGAAGCTTTCTTT	CASRPSRARNTEAFF
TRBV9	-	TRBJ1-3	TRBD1	TGTGCCAGCAGCGCATACACAGGGGGAGGAAACACCATATATTTT	CASSAYTGGGNTIYF
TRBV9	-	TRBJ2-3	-	TGTGCCAGCAGTACCAGGGGGGAGACAGATACGCAGTATTTT	CASSTRGETDTQYF
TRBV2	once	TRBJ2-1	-	TGTGCCACCGAGGTCGGGTCGGGTAGGTACAATGAGCAGTTCTTC	CATEVGSGRYNEQFF
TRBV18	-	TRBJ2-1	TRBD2	TGTGCCAGCTCACCCTCTAGCGGGATGTACACTGAGCAGTTCTTC	CASSPSSGMYTEQFF
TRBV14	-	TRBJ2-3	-	TGTGCCAGCAGCCGCCGACAGCATAGGGGGACAGATACGCAGTATTTT	CASSRRQHRGTDTQYF
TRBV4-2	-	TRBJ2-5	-	TGTGCCAGCAGCCAAGATCTGGGGAAGACCCAGTACTTC	CASSQDLGKTQYF
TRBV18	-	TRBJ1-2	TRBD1	TGTGCCAGCTCCCCAAACCACAGGGGAAATAACTATGGCTACACCTTC	CASSPNHRGNNYGYTF
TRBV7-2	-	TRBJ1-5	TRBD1	TGTGCCAGCAGCCGGACAGGCTTAAATCAGCCCCAGCATTTT	CASSRTGLNQPQHF
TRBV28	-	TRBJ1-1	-	TGTGCCAGCAGAATTACAGGGCGAGCTTTCTTT	CASRITGRAFF
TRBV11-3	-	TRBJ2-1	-	TGTGCCAGCAGCTTAACTTCCCGGGATGAGCAGTTCTTC	CASSLTSRDEQFF
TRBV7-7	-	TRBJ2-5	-	TGTGCCAGCAGCTTTGGCCTACTTCGGGAGACCCAGTACTTC	CASSFGLLRETQYF
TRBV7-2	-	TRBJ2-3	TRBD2	TGTGCCGGTGGGCTAGCGGGGGGCGATACGCAGTATTTT	CAGGLAGGDTQYF
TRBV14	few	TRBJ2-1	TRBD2	TGTGCCAGCAGCTTCAACGTCCAAGCGGGAGGGCGGAATGAGCAGTTCTTC	CASSFNVQAGGRNEQFF
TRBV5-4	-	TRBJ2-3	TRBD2	TGTGCCATGCTATGGGATAGCGGGACCACAGATACGCAGTATTTT	CAMLWDSGTTDTQYF
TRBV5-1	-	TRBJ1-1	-	TGCGCCAGCAGTTTTCAGGGGACGGCCACTGAAGCTTTCTTT	CASSFQGTATEAFF
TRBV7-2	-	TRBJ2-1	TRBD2	TGTGCCAGCAGCTTAGGGAGCGGGAGGGTAAACAATGAGCAGTTCTTC	CASSLGSGRVNNEQFF
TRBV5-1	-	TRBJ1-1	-	TGCGCCAGCAGCTTGTACGGGGCCGTGAACACTGAAGCTTTCTTT	CASSLYGAVNTEAFF
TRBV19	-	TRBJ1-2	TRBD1	TGTGCCAGTAGTGCCCGGACAGGGATCGGCTACACCTTC	CASSARTGIGYTF
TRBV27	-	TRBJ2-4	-	TGTGCCAGCAGTTTATGGGCAAAACTAGCCAAAAACATTCAGTACTTC	CASSLWAKLAKNIQYF
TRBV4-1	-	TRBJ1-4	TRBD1	TGCGCCAGCAGCCACGTGGACAGGCTTAATGAAAAACTGTTTTTT	CASSHVDRLNEKLFF
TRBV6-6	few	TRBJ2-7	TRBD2	TGTGCCAGCAGACGACTAGCGGGGAACTACGAGCAGTACTTC	CASRRLAGNYEQYF
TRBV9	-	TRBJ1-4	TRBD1	TGTGCCAGCAGCGGACGGACAGGACCTAATGAAAAACTGTTTTTT	CASSGRTGPNEKLFF